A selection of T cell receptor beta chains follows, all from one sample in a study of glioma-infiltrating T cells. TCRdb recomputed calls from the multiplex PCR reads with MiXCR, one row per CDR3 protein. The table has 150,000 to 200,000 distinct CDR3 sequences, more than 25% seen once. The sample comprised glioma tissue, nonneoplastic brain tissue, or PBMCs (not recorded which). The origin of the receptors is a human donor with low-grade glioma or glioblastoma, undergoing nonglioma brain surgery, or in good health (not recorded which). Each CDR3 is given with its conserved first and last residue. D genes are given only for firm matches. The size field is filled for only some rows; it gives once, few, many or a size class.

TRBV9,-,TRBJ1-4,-,CASSVSPATNEKLFF,TGTGCCAGCAGCGTTTCCCCGGCAACTAATGAAAAACTGTTTTTT
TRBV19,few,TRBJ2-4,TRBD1,CASKGTGVPKNIQYF,TGTGCCAGCAAAGGGACAGGGGTGCCCAAAAACATTCAGTACTTC
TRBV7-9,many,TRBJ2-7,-,CALQAITSYEQYF,TGTGCCCTCCAGGCAATAACTTCCTACGAGCAGTACTTC
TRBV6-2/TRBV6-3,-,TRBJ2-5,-,CASSSGVGGYQENQYF,TGTGCCAGCAGTTCCGGTGTGGGCGGGTACCAAGAGAACCAGTACTTC
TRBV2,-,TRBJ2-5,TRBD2,CASNPTSGTAAETQYF,TGTGCCAGCAATCCAACTAGCGGGACGGCAGCAGAGACCCAGTACTTC
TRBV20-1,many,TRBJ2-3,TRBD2,CSASQASGSDTQYF,TGCAGTGCTAGTCAAGCTAGCGGGAGTGATACGCAGTATTTT
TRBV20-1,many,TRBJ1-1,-,CSAMRRAGTVNTEAFF,TGCAGTGCTATGAGACGGGCCGGGACGGTGAACACTGAAGCTTTCTTT
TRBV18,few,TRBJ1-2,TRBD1,CASSPVLAGQGVTRYGYTF,TGTGCCAGCTCACCAGTATTGGCGGGACAGGGGGTCACCCGCTATGGCTACACCTTC
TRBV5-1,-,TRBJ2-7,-,CASSLGQTAYEQYF,TGCGCCAGCAGCTTGGGACAGACAGCCTACGAGCAGTACTTC
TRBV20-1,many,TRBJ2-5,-,CSAPDGASYQETQYF,TGCAGTGCTCCGGATGGGGCCAGCTACCAAGAGACCCAGTACTTC
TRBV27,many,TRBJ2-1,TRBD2,CASSSGLAGGTYNEQFF,TGTGCCAGCAGTTCAGGACTAGCGGGAGGTACCTACAATGAGCAGTTCTTC
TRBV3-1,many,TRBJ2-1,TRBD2,CASGTSGSWNEQFF,TGTGCCAGCGGGACTAGCGGGAGTTGGAATGAGCAGTTCTTC
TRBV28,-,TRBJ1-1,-,CASSSTNRPAFF,TGTGCCAGCAGTTCAACCAACAGGCCAGCTTTCTTT
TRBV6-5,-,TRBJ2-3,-,CASTPRNWQTDERYKQYF,TGTGCCAGCACCCCCCGCAACTGGCAGACCGATGAACGGTATAAGCAGTATTTT
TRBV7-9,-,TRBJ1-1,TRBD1,CASSGQGNTEAYF,TGTGCAAGCAGCGGACAGGGGAACACTGAAGCTTACTTT
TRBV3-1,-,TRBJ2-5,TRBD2,CASSQVAGTYQETQYF,TGTGCCAGCAGCCAAGTAGCGGGAACGTACCAAGAGACCCAGTACTTC
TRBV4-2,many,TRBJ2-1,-,CASSHPPLVNRATYNEQFF,TGTGCCAGCAGCCATCCCCCATTAGTTAACAGGGCTACCTACAATGAGCAGTTCTTC
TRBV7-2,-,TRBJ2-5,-,CASSFGLAQETQYF,TGTGCCAGTAGCTTCGGACTGGCTCAAGAGACCCAGTACTTC
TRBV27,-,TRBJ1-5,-,CASSFNRVDQPQHF,TGTGCCAGCAGTTTCAACAGGGTCGATCAGCCCCAGCATTTT
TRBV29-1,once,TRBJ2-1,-,CSLTPVRHNEQFF,TGCAGCCTTACTCCGGTGCGGCACAATGAGCAGTTCTTC
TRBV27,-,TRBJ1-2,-,CASGRQEELDGYTF,TGTGCCAGCGGACGACAGGAAGAGTTAGATGGCTACACCTTC
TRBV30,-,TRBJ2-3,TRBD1,CAWSVGGDTQYF,TGTGCCTGGAGTGTAGGGGGCGATACGCAGTATTTT
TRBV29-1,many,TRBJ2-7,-,CSVEAENYEQYF,TGCAGCGTTGAAGCCGAGAATTACGAGCAGTACTTC
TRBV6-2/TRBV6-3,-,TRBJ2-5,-,CASSIYLCSVEETSGYEQYF,-
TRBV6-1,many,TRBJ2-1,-,CASSPMWGRSNEQFF,TGTGCCAGCAGTCCGATGTGGGGTCGATCGAATGAGCAGTTCTTC
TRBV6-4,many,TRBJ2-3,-,CASSETAGFTQYF,TGTGCCAGCAGTGAGACGGCGGGTTTTACGCAGTATTTT
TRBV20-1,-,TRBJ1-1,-,CSATQKRVNTEASF,TGCAGTGCTACACAGAAAAGGGTGAACACTGAAGCTTCCTTT
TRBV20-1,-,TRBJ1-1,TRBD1,CSATRQGWYTEAFF,TGCAGTGCTACCAGACAGGGCTGGTACACTGAAGCTTTCTTC
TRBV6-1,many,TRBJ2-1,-,CASTRSQQGNNEQFF,TGTGCCAGCACCAGGTCCCAGCAGGGAAACAATGAGCAGTTCTTC
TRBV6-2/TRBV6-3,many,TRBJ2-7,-,CASSYTLTATGSYEQYF,TGTGCCAGCAGTTACACCCTCACAGCCACGGGTTCCTACGAGCAGTACTTC
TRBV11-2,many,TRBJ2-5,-,CASSLDLGFEVGYF,TGTGCCAGCAGCTTAGATCTAGGCTTCGAAGTAGGGTACTTC
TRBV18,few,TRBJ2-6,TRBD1,CASSPGTVRSGANVLTF,TGTGCCAGCTCACCCGGGACAGTGAGGTCTGGGGCCAACGTCCTGACTTTC
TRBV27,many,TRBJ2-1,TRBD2,CASSGLAGRNEQFF,TGTGCCAGCAGTGGACTAGCGGGAAGGAATGAGCAGTTCTTC
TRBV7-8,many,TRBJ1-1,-,CASSLRGLLEAFF,TGTGCCAGCAGCTTACGGGGGCTACTGGAAGCTTTCTTT
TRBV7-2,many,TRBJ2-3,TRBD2,CASSLVTTAGGPPDTQYF,TGTGCCAGCAGCTTAGTTACCACCGCGGGAGGGCCACCAGATACGCAGTATTTT
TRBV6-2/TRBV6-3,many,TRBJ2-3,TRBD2,CASKLAGGPRAQYF,TGTGCCAGCAAACTAGCGGGAGGGCCGCGAGCGCAGTATTTT
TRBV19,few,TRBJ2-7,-,CASSMMGTRYEQYF,TGTGCCAGTTCGATGATGGGGACACGCTACGAGCAGTACTTC
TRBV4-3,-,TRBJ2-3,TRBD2,CASSHGTSGYTDTQYF,TGCGCCAGCAGCCACGGGACTAGCGGATACACAGATACGCAGTATTTT
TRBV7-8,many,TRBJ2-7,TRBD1,CASSLGLGTGSYEQYF,TGTGCCAGCAGCTTAGGGTTGGGGACAGGGTCCTACGAGCAGTACTTC
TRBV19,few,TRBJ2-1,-,CASSIDSGGVYNEQFF,TGTGCCAGTAGTATTGACTCCGGCGGGGTATACAATGAGCAGTTCTTC
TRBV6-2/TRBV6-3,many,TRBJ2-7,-,CASSYHRAGYEQYF,TGTGCCAGCAGTTACCACAGGGCTGGGTACGAGCAGTACTTC
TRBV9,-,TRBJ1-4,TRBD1,CASSSGQGVSTNEKLFF,TGTGCCAGCAGCTCAGGACAGGGGGTGTCAACTAATGAAAAACTGTTTTTT
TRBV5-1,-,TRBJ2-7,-,CASSLRGSGFVTYEQYF,TGCGCCAGCAGCCTTCGTGGTAGCGGATTTGTTACCTACGAGCAGTACTTC
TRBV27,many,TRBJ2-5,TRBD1,CASSLRPQGARETQYF,TGTGCCAGCAGTTTACGCCCGCAGGGGGCTCGAGAGACCCAGTACTTC
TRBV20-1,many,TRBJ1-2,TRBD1,CSARSGQGKGGYTF,TGCAGTGCTAGATCCGGACAGGGAAAAGGTGGCTACACCTTC
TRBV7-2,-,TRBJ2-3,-,CATRSGLLTDTQYF,TGTGCCACCAGATCAGGACTGCTCACAGATACGCAGTATTTT
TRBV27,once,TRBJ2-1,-,CASGVTFSPYNEQFF,TGTGCCAGCGGTGTGACATTTAGCCCCTACAATGAGCAGTTCTTC
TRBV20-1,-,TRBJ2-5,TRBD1,CSAIPGQGMGTQYF,TGCAGTGCTATACCGGGACAGGGGATGGGGACCCAGTACTTC
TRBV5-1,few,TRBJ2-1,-,CASQATAGSYNEQFF,TGCGCCAGCCAAGCGACGGCGGGCTCCTACAATGAGCAGTTCTTC
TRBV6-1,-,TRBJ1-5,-,CASSPWDAYNQRRHF,TGTGCCAGCAGTCCATGGGACGCTTACAATCAGCGCCGGCATTTT
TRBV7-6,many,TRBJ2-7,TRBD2,CASSATSGSSYEQYF,TGTGCCAGCAGTGCTACTAGCGGAAGCTCCTACGAGCAGTACTTC
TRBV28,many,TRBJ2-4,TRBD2,CASMSAGAAKNIQYF,TGTGCCAGCATGTCGGCGGGAGCAGCCAAAAACATTCAGTACTTC
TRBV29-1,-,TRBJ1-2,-,CSVERTDLNYGYTF,TGCAGCGTTGAAAGGACGGATCTTAACTATGGCTACACCTTC
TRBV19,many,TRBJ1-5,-,CASRNTGIGNQPQHF,TGTGCCAGTAGGAACACAGGGATCGGCAATCAGCCCCAGCATTTT
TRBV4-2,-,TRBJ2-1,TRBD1,CASSQPTGVDNEQFF,TGTGCCAGCAGCCAACCGACAGGGGTGGACAATGAGCAGTTCTTC
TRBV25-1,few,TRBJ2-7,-,CASSDPSGGSYEQYF,TGTGCCAGCAGTGACCCCAGCGGAGGCTCCTACGAGCAGTACTTC
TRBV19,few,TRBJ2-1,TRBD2,CASRTGTSGYNEQFF,TGTGCCAGTAGAACCGGGACTAGCGGTTACAATGAGCAGTTCTTC
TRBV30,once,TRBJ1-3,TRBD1,CAWSRGGHYGNTIYF,TGTGCCTGGAGTAGAGGGGGCCACTATGGAAACACCATATATTTT
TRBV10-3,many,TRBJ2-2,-,CAIKEANTGELFF,TGTGCCATCAAGGAGGCCAACACCGGGGAGCTGTTTTTT